This paragraph reports one T cell receptor beta chain. Germline lookup yields CDR1 MDHEN and CDR2 SYDVKM. Trimming removed 6 bases from V and 0 bases from J; junction bases left unmatched: 7. This CDR3 region has 16 residues. The data originate from a study of blood T cell repertoires in COVID-19. For the study at large: Samples taken during acute and convalescent COVID-19 were collected in the United States, Italy and Spain.

Study processing details: Amplification from reference gene primers served as the basis for estimated nucleated cell counts. The method was immunoSEQ multiplex PCR; TCRdb's version includes in-frame clones alone and lacks a portion of them. The DNA was the basis for D and trimming; V, J and clone size are from that table. The sample lists about 210,000 clones; 80% to 90% were seen once. The source of this sequence is a man in his fifties with active or convalescent COVID-19. The genes are TRBV28 and TRBJ1-1; 10 bases fit TRBD1. Input material: peripheral blood. In nucleotides, the CDR3 is TGTGCCAGCAGGACAGGGGGCGCGGAGTTGAACACTGAAGCTTTCTTT. Translation: CASRTGGAELNTEAFF. The variable domain in full, with the rest retrieved from reference TRBV28 and TRBJ1-1, is DVKVTQSSRYLVKRTGEKVFLECVQDMDHENMFWYRQDPGLGLRLIYFSYDVKMKEKGDIPEGYSVSREKKERFSLILESASTNQTSMYLCASRTGGAELNTEAFFGQGTRLTVV.